The clone carrying this T cell receptor (beta chain) appeared once. The assay used was immunoSEQ (version v3.0), run at survey level. Using immunoSEQ multiplex PCR, the repertoire was profiled, and TCRdb retains in-frame clones only, with some absent. The table includes about 43,000 clones, roughly nine tenths detected once. The CDR3 is made up of 13 amino acids. The V and J ends lost 6 bases and 5 bases, in that order; junction bases with no gene match: 5. Germline values: CDR1 SQVTM, CDR2 ANQGSEA. The data originate from a study of long-term antiretroviral therapy in people with HIV. This chain uses TRBV29-1 with TRBJ2-1; TRBD1 aligns across 9 bases. The clonotype comes from a woman in her forties or fifties with HIV. This sample comprised unsorted PBMCs, obtained 0.1 years before starting antiretroviral therapy. The CDR3 DNA reads as TGCAGCGTAGGGGACAGGGCTCACAATGAGCAGTTCTTC. It is translated as CSVGDRAHNEQFF.